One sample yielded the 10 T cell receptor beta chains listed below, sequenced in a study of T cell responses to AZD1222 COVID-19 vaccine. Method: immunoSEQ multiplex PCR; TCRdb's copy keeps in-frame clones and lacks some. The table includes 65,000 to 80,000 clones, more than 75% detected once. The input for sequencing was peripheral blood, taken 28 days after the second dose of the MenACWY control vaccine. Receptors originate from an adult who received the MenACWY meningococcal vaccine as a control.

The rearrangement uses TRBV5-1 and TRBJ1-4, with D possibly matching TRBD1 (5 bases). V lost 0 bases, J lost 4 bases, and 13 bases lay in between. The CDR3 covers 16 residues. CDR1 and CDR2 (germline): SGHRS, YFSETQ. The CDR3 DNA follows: TGCGCCAGCAGCTTGGGACCCGGGCAGGGTAATGAAAAACTGTTTTTT. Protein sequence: CASSLGPGQGNEKLFF.

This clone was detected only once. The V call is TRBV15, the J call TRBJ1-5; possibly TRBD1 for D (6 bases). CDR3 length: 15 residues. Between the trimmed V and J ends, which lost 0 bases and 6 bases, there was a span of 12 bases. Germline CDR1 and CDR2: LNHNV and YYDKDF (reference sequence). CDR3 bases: TGTGCCACCAGCAGAGATTTGGAGGGGGGTCAGCCCCAGCATTTT. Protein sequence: CATSRDLEGGQPQHF.

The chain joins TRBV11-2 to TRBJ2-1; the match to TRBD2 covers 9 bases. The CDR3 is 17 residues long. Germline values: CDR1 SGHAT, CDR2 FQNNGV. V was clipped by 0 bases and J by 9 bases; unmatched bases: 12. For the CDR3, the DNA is TGTGCCAGCAGCTTAGATCGAGTTAGCGGGAGCTATGTTGAGCAGTTCTTC. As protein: CASSLDRVSGSYVEQFF.

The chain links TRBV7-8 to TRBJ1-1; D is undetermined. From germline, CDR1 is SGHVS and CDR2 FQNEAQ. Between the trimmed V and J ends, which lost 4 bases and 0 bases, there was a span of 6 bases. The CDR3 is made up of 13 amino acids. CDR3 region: CASSSTVNTEAFF. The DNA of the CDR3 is TGTGCCAGCAGCTCTACAGTGAACACTGAAGCTTTCTTT.

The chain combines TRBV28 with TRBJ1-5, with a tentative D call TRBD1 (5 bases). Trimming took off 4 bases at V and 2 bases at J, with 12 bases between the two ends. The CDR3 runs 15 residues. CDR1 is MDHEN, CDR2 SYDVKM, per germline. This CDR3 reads CASSWRGYGNQPQHF. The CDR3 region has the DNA TGTGCCAGCAGTTGGCGGGGCTACGGCAATCAGCCCCAGCATTTT.

The CDR3 here is CASSPGTGNSLDTQYF. The DNA for the CDR3 is TGTGCCAGCAGCCCCGGGACAGGGAATTCCCTAGATACGCAGTATTTT. The V call is TRBV7-8, the J call TRBJ2-3; 9 nucleotides match TRBD1. CDR3 length equals 16 residues. Losses at the gene ends were 5 bases for V and 5 bases for J; bases not matched to a gene: 11. The germline V gene has CDR1 SGHVS and CDR2 FQNEAQ.

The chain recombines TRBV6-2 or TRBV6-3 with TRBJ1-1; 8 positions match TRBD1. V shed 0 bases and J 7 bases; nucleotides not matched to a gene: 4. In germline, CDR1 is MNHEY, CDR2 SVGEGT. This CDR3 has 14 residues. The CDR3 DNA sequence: TGTGCCAGCAGTTACTCGCAGGGGGCTGGTGAAGCTTTCTTT. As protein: CASSYSQGAGEAFF.

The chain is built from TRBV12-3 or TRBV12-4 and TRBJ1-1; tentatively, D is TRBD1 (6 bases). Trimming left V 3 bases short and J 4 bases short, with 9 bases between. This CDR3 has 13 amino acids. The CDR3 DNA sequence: TGTGCCAGCAGTTTGGAAGGGGGCACTGAAGCTTTCTTT. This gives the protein CASSLEGGTEAFF.

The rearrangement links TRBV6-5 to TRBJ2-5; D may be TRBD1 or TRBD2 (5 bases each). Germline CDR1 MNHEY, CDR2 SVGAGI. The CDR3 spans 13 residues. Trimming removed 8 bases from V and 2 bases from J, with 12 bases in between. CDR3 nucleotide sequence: TGTGCCAGCCACCGGGACCCACAAGAGACCCAGTACTTC. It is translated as CASHRDPQETQYF.

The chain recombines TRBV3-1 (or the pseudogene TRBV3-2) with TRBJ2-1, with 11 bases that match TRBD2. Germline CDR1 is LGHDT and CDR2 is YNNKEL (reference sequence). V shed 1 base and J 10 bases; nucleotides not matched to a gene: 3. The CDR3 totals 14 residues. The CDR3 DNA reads TGTGCCAGCAGCCAAGTACTAGCGGGAGTAGAGCAGTTCTTC. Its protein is CASSQVLAGVEQFF.